Shown below are 27 T cell receptor beta chains from a single sample sequenced in a study of OX40 agonist ivuxolimab in advanced cancers. Using immunoSEQ multiplex PCR, the repertoire was profiled, and TCRdb retains in-frame clones only, with some absent. The sample comprises about 61,000 clones, about 85% of which are singletons, and approximately 0.35% rests with the top ten. Sequenced material: CD4+ or CD8+ T cells sorted from blood, taken in a trial of the OX40 agonist ivuxolimab. The receptors stem from an adult with an advanced solid tumor such as melanoma, head and neck, liver or kidney cancer.

The V call is TRBV5-4, the J call TRBJ2-7; TRBD1 matches 8 bases. CDR1 SGHNT and CDR2 YYREEE come from the germline V gene (reference sequence). Trimming took 4 bases from V and 4 from J; bases not matched to a gene: 7. This CDR3 has 14 amino acids. CDR3 loop: CASSGGQGAYEQYF. Written as DNA, the CDR3 is TGTGCCAGCAGCGGGGGCCAGGGGGCTTACGAGCAGTACTTC.

The gene calls are TRBV7-6 and TRBJ2-7, with no clear D. Germline lookup yields CDR1 SGHVS and CDR2 FNYEAQ. V was cut by 5 bases and J by 1 base, with 12 bases left in between. The CDR3 is 14 amino acids. The CDR3 protein is CASSPLKTSYEQYF. The CDR3 coding sequence is TGTGCCAGCAGCCCCCTAAAAACGTCCTACGAGCAGTACTTC.

This clone appeared once. The rearrangement joins TRBV18 to TRBJ1-5; a possible D gene is TRBD1 (5 bases). Trimming stripped 0 bases from V and 7 bases from J, with 13 bases between. This CDR3 comprises 15 residues. Germline lookup yields CDR1 KGHSH and CDR2 LQKENI. CDR3 nucleotide sequence: TGTGCCAGCTCACCACCGGACGGGAAGGGGCAGCCCCAGCATTTT. It encodes CASSPPDGKGQPQHF.

The genes are TRBV6-1 and TRBJ2-2, with 9 positions matching TRBD1. The CDR3 totals 17 residues. Germline CDR1 reads MNHNS; CDR2 reads SASEGT. Trimming at V came to 3 bases and at J to 6 bases, leaving 11 bases not matched to a gene. The CDR3 nucleotides are TGTGCCAGCAGTGAGTTCCGCGGGACAGGGATCTCCGGGGAGCTGTTTTTT. It is translated as CASSEFRGTGISGELFF.

The chain links TRBV2 to TRBJ2-1; 7 bases align to TRBD2. This CDR3 has 14 residues. The V segment lost 11 bases and the J segment 0 bases; nucleotides outside the gene matches: 7. Germline CDR1 reads SNHLY; CDR2 reads FYNNEI. The chain's CDR3 is CAGAGGSSYNEQFF. In DNA form, the CDR3 reads TGTGCCGGAGCCGGGGGGAGCTCCTACAATGAGCAGTTCTTC.

The CDR3 nucleotides read TGCAGCGTTGCCTTGAGTAGGGGGGGCTCTGAAGCTTTCTTT. Protein: CSVALSRGGSEAFF. V is TRBV29-1 and J is TRBJ1-1, with D perhaps matching TRBD1 (6 bases). V lost 4 bases to trimming and J lost 6 bases, with 18 bases between them. Germline-derived CDR1 and CDR2 are SQVTM and ANQGSEA. The CDR3 totals 14 residues.

The rearrangement uses TRBV15 and TRBJ2-1; 8 bases fit TRBD2. CDR3 length: 18 residues. Unmatched junction bases numbered 9, after V lost 0 bases and J lost 2 bases. Germline lookup yields CDR1 LNHNV and CDR2 YYDKDF (reference sequence). CDR3 region: CATSRDKREGPAYNEQFF. CDR3 coding DNA: TGTGCCACCAGCAGAGATAAACGGGAGGGGCCTGCCTACAATGAGCAGTTCTTC.

The chain uses TRBV11-1 and TRBJ2-5; maybe TRBD2 (6 bases). The germline V gene encodes CDR1 SGHAT and CDR2 FQDESV (reference sequence). CDR3 length equals 15 residues. The V gene lost 2 bases and the J gene lost 7 bases, with 17 bases spanning the gap. CDR3 protein: CASSLRGSQEGTQYF. The CDR3 coding sequence is TGTGCCAGCAGCTTACGGGGGTCTCAGGAGGGGACCCAGTACTTC. Based on the CDR3 plus reference TRBV11-1 and TRBJ2-5, the full variable domain is EAEVAQSPRYKITEKSQAVAFWCDPISGHATLYWYRQILGQGPELLVQFQDESVVDDSQLPKDRFSAERLKGVDSTLKIQPAELGDSAMYLCASSLRGSQEGTQYFGPGTRLLVL.

J is TRBJ2-7 and V is TRBV7-6; 10 bases are a match to TRBD1. There are 17 residues in the CDR3. Trimming at V came to 5 bases and at J to 2 bases, leaving 12 bases not matched to a gene. Germline V lookup: CDR1 SGHVS, CDR2 FNYEAQ. CDR3 coding DNA: TGTGCCAGCAGCGCGAGCCGGGACAGGGGTTTCCCCTACGAGCAGTACTTC. Translated, it gives CASSASRDRGFPYEQYF.

The chain uses TRBV30 and TRBJ1-1, with D tentatively TRBD1 (5 bases). Germline V gene lookup returns CDR1 GTSNPN and CDR2 SVGIG (reference sequence). This CDR3 has 13 residues. Trimming removed 5 bases from V and 0 bases from J, with 10 bases in between. CDR3 amino acids: CAWLPTVNTEAFF. The CDR3 DNA reads TGTGCCTGGCTTCCGACAGTGAACACTGAAGCTTTCTTT.

This clone was seen only a few times. V usage is TRBV19 and J usage is TRBJ1-2; D gene ambiguous. Trimming took 10 bases from V and 4 from J, leaving 7 bases between them. This CDR3 is built from 10 residues. CDR1 and CDR2 (germline): LNHDA, SQIVND (reference sequence). The CDR3 region has the DNA TGTGCCACCAAAGGCTATGGCTACACCTTC. Protein sequence: CATKGYGYTF.

In DNA, the CDR3 is TGTGCCAGCAGATCTAACAGGGGAACTAACTATGGCTACACCTTC. This gives the protein CASRSNRGTNYGYTF. The chain carries TRBV2 and TRBJ1-2, with TRBD1 identical over 7 bases. Looked up from germline, CDR1 is SNHLY and CDR2 is FYNNEI. The CDR3 spans 15 residues. J gave up 0 bases and V 6 bases, and 7 bases lay outside the gene matches.

The rearrangement joins TRBV6-4 to TRBJ2-3; 8 bases match TRBD2. The CDR3 is 15 amino acids. Germline loops: CDR1 MRHNA, CDR2 SNTAGT. Trimming took 5 bases from V and 2 from J; bases not matched to a gene: 6. CDR3 protein: CASSRAGEVTDTQYF. CDR3 coding DNA: TGTGCCAGCAGTAGAGCGGGGGAGGTCACAGATACGCAGTATTTT.

The chain carries TRBV5-1 and TRBJ1-1; TRBD1 might be the D (5 bases). Trimming removed 2 bases at V and 1 base at J, with 12 bases between. This CDR3 is built from 15 residues. Germline V gene sequence: CDR1 SGHRS, CDR2 YFSETQ. This chain's CDR3 is CASSLAVGGNTEAFF. For the CDR3, the DNA is TGCGCCAGCAGCTTAGCGGTGGGGGGGAACACTGAAGCTTTCTTT.

This clone was found once. This chain connects TRBV6-5 to TRBJ2-5; no clear D gene. The J call may be wrong; the DNA end is better matched by TRBJ2-7. The germline gives CDR1 MNHEY, CDR2 SVGAGI. CDR3 length: 12 amino acids. The CDR3 protein is CASGVNSYEQYF. CDR3 coding DNA: TGTGCCAGCGGGGTAAATTCCTACGAGCAGTACTTC.

CDR3: CASSPQGPGSNEKLFF. CDR3 DNA sequence: TGTGCCAGCTCACCACAGGGCCCAGGGTCTAATGAAAAACTGTTTTTT. This rearrangement joins TRBV18 to TRBJ1-4; weak D call: TRBD1 (5 bases). Germline CDR1 and CDR2: KGHSH and LQKENI. V lost 1 base to trimming and J lost 3 bases, with 12 bases between them. The CDR3 runs to 16 residues.

This chain connects TRBV10-3 to TRBJ1-1, with 11 bases lining up with TRBD1. Trimming removed 5 bases from V and 6 bases from J; junction bases left unmatched: 8. The V gene's germline CDR1 is ENHRY and CDR2 SYGVKD. The CDR3 spans 15 residues. DNA of the CDR3: TGTGCCATCAGTAAGCTGCCGGGACAGGGGGCTGAAGCTTTCTTT. This translates into CAISKLPGQGAEAFF.

The chain employs TRBV18 and TRBJ1-2, with 7 bases lining up with TRBD1. V trimming: 4 bases; J trimming: 3 bases; junction bases outside the gene matches: 5. The CDR3 is made up of 14 amino acids. Germline CDR1 and CDR2: KGHSH and LQKENI. CDR3 protein: CASSRGTADYGYTF. CDR3 in DNA: TGTGCCAGCTCACGAGGGACAGCTGACTATGGCTACACCTTC.

This clone came up once. V gene TRBV5-1 combines with J gene TRBJ2-2, with D unclear. In germline, CDR1 is SGHRS, CDR2 YFSETQ. The V gene lost 0 bases and the J gene lost 4 bases, with 4 bases spanning the gap. This CDR3 has 13 residues. CDR3 region: CASSLASTGELFF. The CDR3 DNA reads as TGCGCCAGCAGCTTGGCCAGCACCGGGGAGCTGTTTTTT.

V and J are TRBV7-2 and TRBJ2-1, with 15 nucleotides matching TRBD2. The CDR3 length is 16 residues. The germline V gene encodes CDR1 SGHTA and CDR2 FQGNSA. Trimming took 1 base from V and 8 from J; bases not matched to a gene: 3. The CDR3 coding sequence is TGTGCCAGCAGCTTAGTTGGGACTAGCGGGGGGTATGAGCAGTTCTTC. Translated, it gives CASSLVGTSGGYEQFF.

The rearrangement joins TRBV29-1 to TRBJ2-7; weak D call: TRBD1 (5 bases). The V gene lost 7 bases and the J gene lost 6 bases, with 13 bases spanning the gap. The germline gives CDR1 SQVTM, CDR2 ANQGSEA. The CDR3 totals 11 residues. The CDR3 here is CSGAQGSEQYF. The CDR3 DNA reads TGCAGCGGGGCGCAGGGAAGCGAGCAGTACTTC.

The chain joins TRBV5-4 to TRBJ1-1; TRBD1 matches 9 bases. The germline CDR1 and CDR2 sequences are SGHNT and YYREEE (reference sequence). Trimming removed 4 bases from V and 5 bases from J; junction bases left unmatched: 9. The CDR3 is made up of 15 amino acids. CDR3 bases: TGTGCCAGCAGCCCCCCACAGGGGGCGATGACTGAAGCTTTCTTT. This gives the protein CASSPPQGAMTEAFF.

This clone was seen a single time. This chain links TRBV19 with TRBJ2-5; D ambiguous. There are 13 residues in the CDR3. CDR1 is LNHDA and CDR2 is SQIVND in the germline V gene (reference sequence). V lost 5 bases to trimming and J lost 7 bases, with 14 bases between them. CDR3 sequence reads: CASSAQAEGTQYF. The CDR3 DNA reads as TGTGCCAGTAGTGCCCAGGCCGAAGGGACCCAGTACTTC.

The rearrangement uses TRBV7-2 and TRBJ1-5, with no clear D. Germline loops: CDR1 SGHTA, CDR2 FQGNSA. This CDR3 spans 13 amino acids. Between the trimmed V and J ends, which lost 5 bases and 3 bases, there was a span of 8 bases. DNA of the CDR3: TGTGCCAGCAGCACTAGCCCCAATCAGCCCCAGCATTTT. Amino acid sequence: CASSTSPNQPQHF. The variable domain in full, with the rest retrieved from reference TRBV7-2 and TRBJ1-5, is GAGVSQSPSNKVTEKGKDVELRCDPISGHTALYWYRQSLGQGLEFLIYFQGNSAPDKSGLPSDRFSAERTGGSVSTLTIQRTQQEDSAVYLCASSTSPNQPQHFGDGTRLSIL.

This clone appeared once. The J gene is TRBJ1-3, the V gene TRBV15; TRBD1 is a possible D gene (5 bases). Trimming shortened V by 0 bases and J by 2 bases, and 5 bases separated the two germline ends. In germline, CDR1 is LNHNV, CDR2 YYDKDF (reference sequence). The CDR3 runs to 14 residues. CDR3 loop: CATSRDRAGNTIYF. CDR3 nucleotides: TGTGCCACCAGCAGAGACAGGGCTGGAAACACCATATATTTT.

The chain has TRBV5-4 and TRBJ1-2; D gene unclear. Looked up from germline, CDR1 is SGHNT and CDR2 is YYREEE (reference sequence). CDR3 size: 14 residues. Deletions cut 0 bases from V and 3 bases from J, with 9 bases between. CDR3 amino acids: CASSLGEGYYGYTF. Written as DNA, the CDR3 is TGTGCCAGCAGCTTGGGTGAGGGCTACTATGGCTACACCTTC.

A single count supports this clone. The V gene is TRBV30, the J gene TRBJ2-3, with TRBD2 matching over 8 bases. The germline gives CDR1 GTSNPN, CDR2 SVGIG (reference sequence). V lost 1 base to trimming and J lost 1 base; unmatched junction nucleotides: 7. This CDR3 contains 16 residues. The CDR3 bases are TGTGCCTGGAGTGGTGGTAGCGGGGTTGGCACAGATACGCAGTATTTT. This translates into CAWSGGSGVGTDTQYF.